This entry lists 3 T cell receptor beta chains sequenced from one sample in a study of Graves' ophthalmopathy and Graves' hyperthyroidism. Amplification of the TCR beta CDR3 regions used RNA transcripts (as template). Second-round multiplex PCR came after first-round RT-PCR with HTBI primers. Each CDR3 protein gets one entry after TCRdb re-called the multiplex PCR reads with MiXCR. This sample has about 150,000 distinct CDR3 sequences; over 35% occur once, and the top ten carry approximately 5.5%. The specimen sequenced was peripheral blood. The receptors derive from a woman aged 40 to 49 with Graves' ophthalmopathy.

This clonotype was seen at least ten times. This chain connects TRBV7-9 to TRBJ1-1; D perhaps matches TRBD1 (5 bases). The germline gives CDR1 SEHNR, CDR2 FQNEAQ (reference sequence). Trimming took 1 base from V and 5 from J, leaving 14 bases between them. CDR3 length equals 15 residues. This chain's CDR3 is CASSLDTGVGTEAFF. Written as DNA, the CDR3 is TGTGCCAGCAGCTTAGATACGGGGGTGGGGACTGAAGCTTTCTTT.

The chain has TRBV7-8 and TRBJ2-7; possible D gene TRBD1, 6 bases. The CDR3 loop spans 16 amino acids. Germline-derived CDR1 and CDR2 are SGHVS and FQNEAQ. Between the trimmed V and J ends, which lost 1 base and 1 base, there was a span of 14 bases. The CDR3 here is CASSLGSGTPSYEQYF. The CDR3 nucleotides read TGTGCCAGCAGCTTAGGATCGGGGACACCTTCCTACGAGCAGTACTTC.

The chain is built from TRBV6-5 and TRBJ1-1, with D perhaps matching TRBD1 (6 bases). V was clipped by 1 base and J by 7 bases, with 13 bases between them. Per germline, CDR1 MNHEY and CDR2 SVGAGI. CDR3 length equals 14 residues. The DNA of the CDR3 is TGTGCCAGCAGTTACTTAGAGGGGGACGGTGAAGCTTTCTTT. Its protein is CASSYLEGDGEAFF.